This T cell receptor (beta chain) was captured in a study of blood T cell repertoires in COVID-19. Study background: Samples came from the United States, Italy and Spain, spanning acute and convalescent COVID-19. PBMCs, B-cell-depleted T cells, or T cells were the source of the cDNA or gDNA that made up the material.

In the authors' workflow: It was from reference gene primer amplification that nucleated cell counts were estimated. Sequenced by immunoSEQ multiplex PCR; TCRdb stores in-frame clones only, minus some. The V and J calls and clone size are taken from that table; D and trimming were inferred from the DNA. The sample has 90,000 to 130,000 clones, 76% seen once. Germline values: CDR1 MNHNS, CDR2 SASEGT. Deletions cut 3 bases from V and 0 bases from J, with 9 bases between. The CDR3 is made up of 14 amino acids. This TCR came from an elderly woman with acute or convalescent COVID-19. The chain is built from TRBV6-1 and TRBJ2-7; a possible D gene is TRBD2 (5 bases). The sample comprised peripheral blood. The CDR3 DNA follows: TGTGCCAGCAGTGAGGGGAGCGTCTCCTACGAGCAGTACTTC. Protein sequence: CASSEGSVSYEQYF.